This TCR beta chain was captured by sequencing in a study of CXCR3-negative and CXCR3-positive naive CD8 T cells. Study observations and caveats: The TRBV-TRBJ usage of naive CXCR3-negative and CXCR3-positive cells was similar, but that of memory cells differed. Naive subsets did not differ in surface CD5, and the authors estimated TCR strength using properties of the TRB CDR3. CXCR3 expression dropped partially after cryopreservation, and most assays relied on fresh PBMCs. Naive cells that were CXCR3-positive had more hydrophobic TRB CDR3s (compared with CXCR3-negative naive cells).

At around 300,000 cells each, triplicate sorts were carried out for each CD8+ T cell subset. About this clonotype: The antigen is unknown.

In preparing the TRB cDNA libraries, 5' RACE with UMI labels was used. TCRdb re-analyzed the 5' RACE reads; it lists each CDR3 protein once, without DNA. Its table lists roughly 93,000 distinct CDR3 sequences. Sequences were obtained from naive CXCR3+ CD8+ T cells from blood. The sample's subset: CD45RO-CCR7+CD27+CD95- naive CD8+ T cells expressing CXCR3 (TNR3+). This TCR was sampled from a human donor in good health. Some clones in this sample may be carry-over from other donors' samples.

CDR3 region: CASSQDSGLGTEAFF. This rearrangement joins TRBV4-3 to TRBJ1-1. Germline values: CDR1 LGHNA, CDR2 YSLEER. The CDR3 spans 15 residues.